The sequence of this TCR beta chain was determined in a study of OX40 agonist ivuxolimab in advanced cancers. Study-level background: Antecedent anti-PD-1, anti-PD-L1 or anti-CTLA-4 therapy was permissible, with under 50% having received some.

As concerns this clone: Its antigen remains unknown.

Points from the study as a whole: Certain nonresponding patients likewise had low normalized T-cell clonal expansion.

Repertoires were generated with immunoSEQ multiplex PCR, while TCRdb's copy carries only in-frame clones and drops some. In the table there are under 150,000 clones, around nine tenths of which are singletons. With V trimmed by 5 bases and J by 3 bases, 7 bases remained unmatched. The CDR3 covers 16 residues. The germline V gene encodes CDR1 LNHDA and CDR2 SQIVND (reference sequence). The sample in question was CD4+ or CD8+ T cells sorted from blood, obtained in a trial of the OX40 agonist ivuxolimab. This chain uses TRBV19 with TRBJ1-5; TRBD1 matches 10 bases. The receptor's source is an adult with an advanced solid tumor such as melanoma, head and neck, liver or kidney cancer. The CDR3 loop reads CASSPRDRGNNQPQHF. DNA for the CDR3: TGTGCCAGTAGTCCTCGGGACAGGGGCAACAATCAGCCCCAGCATTTT.